These 4 T cell receptor beta chains came from one sample sequenced in a study of follicular helper T cells after annual influenza vaccination. Repertoires were generated with immunoSEQ multiplex PCR, while TCRdb's copy carries only in-frame clones and drops some. This table holds 9,500 to 13,000 clones, over 80% found once. Time point defined: 2014-2015 season, 7 days after vaccination. The source was CXCR5- memory CD4+ T cells sorted from blood, collected 7 days after influenza vaccination. The source of these receptors is an adult who received the influenza vaccine.

This clone was seen only once. V usage is TRBV19 and J usage is TRBJ1-1, with D perhaps matching TRBD1 (6 bases). The CDR3 has 14 amino acids. Trimming pared 5 bases from V and 1 base from J, leaving 11 bases between. Germline loops: CDR1 LNHDA, CDR2 SQIVND (reference sequence). CDR3 residues: CASSGQPTNTEAFF. The CDR3 DNA reads as TGTGCCAGTAGTGGACAGCCGACGAACACTGAAGCTTTCTTT.

This clone was seen only a few times. The V gene is TRBV5-1, the J gene TRBJ1-2; 7 bases map to TRBD1. CDR3 length: 13 residues. V shed 0 bases, J shed 6 bases, and the junction held 2 bases outside the gene matches. CDR1 is SGHRS, CDR2 YFSETQ, per germline. The CDR3 nucleotides read TGCGCCAGCAGCTTGGTACAGGGGCATGGCTACACCTTC. This encodes CASSLVQGHGYTF. Using reference TRBV5-1 and TRBJ1-2 for the parts outside the CDR3, the full variable domain is KAGVTQTPRYLIKTRGQQVTLSCSPISGHRSVSWYQQTPGQGLQFLFEYFSETQRNKGNFPGRFSGRQFSNSRSEMNVSTLELGDSALYLCASSLVQGHGYTFGSGTRLTVV.

J is TRBJ2-1 and V is TRBV28; D remains unclear. CDR1 is MDHEN and CDR2 is SYDVKM in the germline V gene. The CDR3 covers 11 residues. V was cut by 6 bases and J by 4 bases, with 4 bases left in between. CDR3: CASSRYNEQFF. The CDR3 DNA is TGTGCCAGCAGCAGGTACAATGAGCAGTTCTTC. Looking up the rest from reference TRBV28 and TRBJ2-1 gives the full variable domain: DVKVTQSSRYLVKRTGEKVFLECVQDMDHENMFWYRQDPGLGLRLIYFSYDVKMKEKGDIPEGYSVSREKKERFSLILESASTNQTSMYLCASSRYNEQFFGPGTRLTVL.

The genes are TRBV28 and TRBJ2-7, with 7 bases that match TRBD1. The V segment lost 6 bases and the J segment 5 bases; nucleotides outside the gene matches: 16. CDR1 and CDR2 (germline): MDHEN, SYDVKM. This CDR3 is built from 16 residues. In DNA form, the CDR3 reads TGTGCCAGCAGCTTAGACTCGGCAGGGGGTAGCGACGAGCAGTACTTC. It translates to CASSLDSAGGSDEQYF.